These T cell receptor beta chains were read from a single sample in a study of response to subunit inactivated influenza vaccine. MiXCR, applied by TCRdb to the RT-PCR reads, yields one record per CDR3 protein. The sample lists 500,000 to 600,000 distinct CDR3 sequences; around 11% were seen once. These data also featured in a second study, about T cells expressing NK-cell markers.

Sequences were derived from PBMCs from blood, sampled on the day of vaccination. The receptor set was obtained from a middle-aged man who received an inactivated influenza vaccine. Each CDR3 is given with its conserved first and last residue.

V	CDR3
TRBV25-1	CASSDFSGRLNNSPLHF
TRBV5-1	CASSVASGGNDEQFF
TRBV12-3/TRBV12-4	CASSSGGTPYNEQFF
TRBV7-2	CASSLGTGSVGEQFF
TRBV5-6	CASSLSLAGAESTQYF
TRBV6-2/TRBV6-3	CASSRLAQAWDEQFF
TRBV5-1	CASSLTVGQYEQYF
TRBV10-3	CAISESSQRGGGTGELFF
TRBV10-3	CAISESASSYEQYF
TRBV5-1	CASSQTSGGPANTGELFF
TRBV29-1	CSVRAGSYEQYF
TRBV12-3/TRBV12-4	CASSPPGLGGANVLTF
TRBV7-2	CASSREGYGYTF
TRBV29-1	CSVEGRTGGTYEQYF
TRBV18	CASSPGSLGSNSPLHF
TRBV29-1	CSVGGPSTDTQYF
TRBV5-1	CASSLEGAVYNSPLHF
TRBV11-2	CASSLGSVNTQYF
TRBV12-3/TRBV12-4	CASSFSPGTPTNTGELFF
TRBV7-9	CASSLTRDTGTQYF
TRBV9	CASSVGTSGAYEQYF
TRBV20-1	CSARHEKLFF
TRBV10-3	CAISELGLVGEQFF
TRBV12-3/TRBV12-4	CASSRQDGTNEKLFF
TRBV7-3	CASSPTSGRGGELFF
TRBV5-6	CASRKRQGRKTQYF
TRBV4-3	CASSQELLAGVTGELFF
TRBV5-1	CASSLWLAGESGELFF
TRBV12-3/TRBV12-4	CASSWTGYSETQYF
TRBV24-1	CATSVGGSTEAFF
TRBV27	CAIMTSGGALVF
TRBV20-1	CSASPRDYGYTF
TRBV28	CASSLRAEWNEQFF
TRBV9	CASSVVPSGIQSHEQYF
TRBV2	CASRERSGNGELFF
TRBV3-1	CASSQDLGSRDTGELFF
TRBV29-1	CSVGYIAGGYTDTQYF